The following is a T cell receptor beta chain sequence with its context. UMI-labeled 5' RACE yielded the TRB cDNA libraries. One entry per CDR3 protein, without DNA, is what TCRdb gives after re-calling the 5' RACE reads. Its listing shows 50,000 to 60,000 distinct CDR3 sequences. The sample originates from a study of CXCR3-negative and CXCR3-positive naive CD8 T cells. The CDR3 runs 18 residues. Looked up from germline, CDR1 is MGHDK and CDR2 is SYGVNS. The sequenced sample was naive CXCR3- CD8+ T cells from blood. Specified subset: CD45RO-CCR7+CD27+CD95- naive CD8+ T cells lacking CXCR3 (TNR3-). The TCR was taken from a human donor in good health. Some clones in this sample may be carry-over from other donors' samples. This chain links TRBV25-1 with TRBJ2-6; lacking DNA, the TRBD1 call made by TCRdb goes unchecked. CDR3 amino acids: CASSTSWQGLSGANVLTF.